Below, 21 T cell receptor beta chains from the same sample are listed, as sequenced in a study of blood T cell repertoires in COVID-19. The method was immunoSEQ multiplex PCR; TCRdb's version includes in-frame clones alone and lacks a portion of them. Among about 480,000 clones listed, nearly 90% were seen once. Material for sequencing was peripheral blood. The source is a man younger than 35 with COVID-19, enrolled during active disease.

V gene TRBV7-9 combines with J gene TRBJ1-1; TRBD1 is a possible D gene (6 bases). The ends were cut back, 5 bases at V and 0 bases at J, with 10 bases in the middle. This CDR3 comprises 14 residues. Per the germline V gene, CDR1 is SEHNR and CDR2 is FQNEAQ (reference sequence). CDR3: CASSIGQMNTEAFF. The CDR3 DNA sequence: TGTGCCAGCAGCATCGGACAGATGAACACTGAAGCTTTCTTT.

In its sample, this clone was seen a few times. Additional DNA sequences in this sample encode the identical CDR3. The chain is built from TRBV5-1 and TRBJ1-5, with a weak D call TRBD1 (6 bases). The CDR3 covers 14 residues. The ends were cut back, 0 bases at V and 2 bases at J, with 6 bases in the middle. In germline, CDR1 is SGHRS, CDR2 YFSETQ. The DNA of the CDR3 is TGCGCCAGCAGCTTGGAGGGGGGCAATCAGCCCCAGCATTTT. This translates into CASSLEGGNQPQHF.

The chain employs TRBV18 and TRBJ2-7; 10 bases align to TRBD2. The junction had 6 bases not matched to a gene; V was cut back by 5 bases and J by 2 bases. Germline CDR1 KGHSH, CDR2 LQKENI. CDR3 length: 15 residues. The CDR3 coding sequence is TGTGCCAGCTCAAGGACTAGCGGTCCGACCTACGAGCAGTACTTC. Its translation is CASSRTSGPTYEQYF.

The V call is TRBV5-1, the J call TRBJ2-3, with TRBD1 matching 9 bases. The CDR3 consists of 14 residues. Germline CDR1 reads SGHRS; CDR2 reads YFSETQ. Trimming at V came to 4 bases and at J to 4 bases, leaving 4 bases not matched to a gene. CDR3 nucleotide sequence: TGCGCCAGCAGCGGACGGACAGGGGCAGATACGCAGTATTTT. It codes for CASSGRTGADTQYF.

The gene calls are TRBV6-1 and TRBJ2-7; possibly TRBD2 for D (6 bases). Trimming removed 2 bases at V and 3 bases at J, with 11 bases between. CDR3 length: 14 residues. Per the germline V gene, CDR1 is MNHNS and CDR2 is SASEGT. DNA for the CDR3: TGTGCCAGCAGTGAAAACGGGAGATACTACGAGCAGTACTTC. It specifies CASSENGRYYEQYF.

The gene calls are TRBV28 and TRBJ1-1; D may be TRBD1 (5 bases). Deletions cut 2 bases from V and 6 bases from J, with 13 bases between. The CDR3 runs 14 residues. Germline CDR1 is MDHEN and CDR2 is SYDVKM. This CDR3 reads CASSLLSGRSEAFF. In nucleotides, the CDR3 is TGTGCCAGCAGTTTACTCTCAGGGAGGTCTGAAGCTTTCTTT.

The chain employs TRBV27 and TRBJ2-1; 8 nucleotides align to TRBD2. From germline, CDR1 is MNHEY and CDR2 SMNVEV (reference sequence). V lost 7 bases and J lost 6; bases outside the gene matches: 8. The CDR3 is 14 amino acids. The CDR3 protein is CASKREGPGNEQFF. The CDR3 region has the DNA TGTGCCAGCAAACGGGAGGGCCCTGGCAATGAGCAGTTCTTC.

About this clone: The junction and the germline gene differ at one end; a read error may be behind it. CDR3 protein: CASSHSGGGVLNGYTF. The CDR3 DNA reads TGTGCCAGCAGTCACTCCGGAGGAGGGGTATTGAATGGCTACACCTTC. The chain combines TRBV6-5 with TRBJ1-2, with D perhaps TRBD1 (5 bases). Germline CDR1 is MNHEY and CDR2 is SVGAGI. CDR3 length: 16 amino acids.

The rearrangement links TRBV5-8 to TRBJ2-3, with 9 bases matching TRBD1. This CDR3 comprises 16 residues. V shed 3 bases, J shed 3 bases, and the junction held 8 bases outside the gene matches. Per germline, CDR1 SGHTS and CDR2 YDEGEE. CDR3: CASSSPRDRVTDTQYF. CDR3 sequence (DNA): TGTGCCAGCAGCTCTCCTCGGGACAGGGTTACAGATACGCAGTATTTT.

The chain couples TRBV19 to TRBJ1-5; the match to TRBD1 covers 7 bases. CDR1 LNHDA and CDR2 SQIVND come from the germline V gene (reference sequence). The CDR3 length is 15 residues. V gave up 4 bases and J gave up 6 bases; unmatched junction bases: 9. This CDR3 reads CASSTPTGWGQPQHF. DNA of the CDR3: TGTGCCAGTAGTACTCCGACAGGGTGGGGTCAGCCCCAGCATTTT.

This clone has only one observation. V gene TRBV27 combines with J gene TRBJ2-1; TRBD2 aligns across 9 bases. Germline assignment: CDR1 MNHEY and CDR2 SMNVEV (reference sequence). The junction had 5 bases not matched to a gene; V was cut back by 4 bases and J by 7 bases. This CDR3 has 14 residues. The CDR3 loop reads CASSSSGRFNEQFF. CDR3 DNA sequence: TGTGCCAGCAGTTCAAGCGGGAGGTTTAATGAGCAGTTCTTC.

The rearrangement uses TRBV5-4 and TRBJ2-3, with 9 bases matching TRBD2. CDR1 and CDR2 from the germline V gene are SGHNT and YYREEE (reference sequence). The CDR3 contains 16 residues. With 2 bases clipped from V and 6 bases from J, the junction kept 10 bases outside the gene matches. DNA of the CDR3: TGTGCCAGCAGCTTTCTAGCGGGACGGGCCGACGATACGCAGTATTTT. This encodes CASSFLAGRADDTQYF.

This chain uses TRBV2 with TRBJ2-3, with 7 bases fitting TRBD1. This CDR3 has 13 residues. Trimming removed 6 bases from V and 3 bases from J; junction bases left unmatched: 3. Germline V CDR1 and CDR2: SNHLY, FYNNEI. CDR3 nucleotides: TGTGCCAGCAGCGGACAGGCAACAGATACGCAGTATTTT. Amino acids: CASSGQATDTQYF.

This rearrangement joins TRBV4-1 to TRBJ2-7; possible D gene TRBD2, 6 bases. CDR1 is MGHRA, CDR2 YSYEKL, per germline. With 5 bases removed from V and 5 bases from J, the gap between germline ends came to 13 bases. The CDR3 length is 13 residues. The CDR3 region is CASSIPTRNEQYF. The CDR3 region has the DNA TGCGCCAGCAGCATCCCGACTAGGAACGAGCAGTACTTC.

J is TRBJ2-2 and V is TRBV19; 8 positions agree with TRBD2. Germline assignment: CDR1 LNHDA and CDR2 SQIVND (reference sequence). The J segment lost 5 bases and the V segment lost 6 bases, leaving 8 bases of the junction unmatched. The CDR3 length is 15 residues. The CDR3 DNA reads TGTGCCAGTAGAACCGGGACTAGAGGTACCGGGGAGCTGTTTTTT. Its translation is CASRTGTRGTGELFF.

J is TRBJ2-1 and V is TRBV6-5, with 10 bases aligning to TRBD2. The CDR3 has 15 amino acids. Germline values: CDR1 MNHEY, CDR2 SVGAGI. Losses at the gene ends were 6 bases for V and 2 bases for J; bases not matched to a gene: 4. CDR3 protein: CASRSGTSAYNEQFF. CDR3 DNA: TGTGCCAGCAGGTCCGGGACTAGCGCCTACAATGAGCAGTTCTTC.

This sequence joins TRBV7-8 and TRBJ2-1, with D possibly TRBD1 on 5 matching bases. Germline CDR1 reads SGHVS; CDR2 reads FQNEAQ. V lost 1 base to trimming and J lost 0 bases, with 22 bases between them. The CDR3 is 20 residues long. CDR3 DNA: TGTGCCAGCAGCTTAGTGGGGCGGTCCGACCATCCGAGCTCCTACAATGAGCAGTTCTTC. This gives the protein CASSLVGRSDHPSSYNEQFF.

This chain connects TRBV24-1 to TRBJ2-2; the match to TRBD2 covers 8 bases. The CDR3 runs to 16 residues. In germline, CDR1 is KGHDR, CDR2 SFDVKD. V shed 2 bases, J shed 7 bases, and the junction held 8 bases outside the gene matches. The CDR3 coding sequence is TGTGCCACCAGTGATTCCGGGACTAGAACATTCGGGGAGCTGTTTTTT. Its translation: CATSDSGTRTFGELFF.

This clone was picked up many times. This chain connects TRBV2 to TRBJ1-6; TRBD1 aligns across 9 bases. Germline V lookup: CDR1 SNHLY, CDR2 FYNNEI. The CDR3 is made up of 14 amino acids. V was clipped by 5 bases and J by 5 bases; unmatched bases: 1. As DNA, the CDR3 is TGTGCCAGCAGTAGGACAGGGGATAATTCACCCCTCCACTTT. Translation gives CASSRTGDNSPLHF.

This chain joins TRBV6-5 and TRBJ2-7; TRBD1 matches 7 bases. CDR1 is MNHEY and CDR2 is SVGAGI in the germline V gene. Germline trimming cut 5 bases from V and 2 bases from J; bases unmatched to any gene: 3. This CDR3 comprises 13 residues. CDR3 coding DNA: TGTGCCAGCAGTCCGGGGACAGCCTACGAGCAGTACTTC. Its translation: CASSPGTAYEQYF.

V is TRBV5-1 and J is TRBJ1-2; no clear D. The CDR3 extends over 14 amino acids. V shed 0 bases and J shed 2 bases, with 8 bases lying between them. Per the germline V gene, CDR1 is SGHRS and CDR2 is YFSETQ. The CDR3 sequence: CASSLDSQNYGYTF. DNA of the CDR3: TGCGCCAGCAGCTTGGACAGCCAGAACTATGGCTACACCTTC.